A single sample is the source of the 32 T cell receptor beta chains below, sequenced in a study of graft-versus-host responses after intestinal transplantation. The antigens of these receptors remain unknown. Measured with immunoSEQ multiplex PCR; TCRdb has only the in-frame clones, and not every one. The sample carries about 93,000 clones, about 93% recorded once. This material consisted of unstimulated CD8+ T cells sorted from spleen or lymph node cells, taken before intestinal transplant. The receptors were gathered from a human donor who received an intestinal transplant.

The chain employs TRBV6-6 and TRBJ2-3, with 8 positions matching TRBD2. Germline V gives CDR1 MNHNY, CDR2 SVGAGI (reference sequence). The CDR3 sequence is 13 residues long. V was pared by 8 bases and J by 2 bases, with 3 bases of the junction left unmatched. This chain's CDR3 is CASLAGNTDTQYF. CDR3 nucleotides: TGTGCCAGCTTAGCGGGGAACACAGATACGCAGTATTTT.

This chain uses TRBV28 with TRBJ1-3, with TRBD1 identical over 7 bases. CDR3 length: 15 amino acids. Per the germline V gene, CDR1 is MDHEN and CDR2 is SYDVKM. V was clipped by 6 bases and J by 1 base; unmatched bases: 6. The CDR3 reads CASSSDRASGNTIYF. The CDR3 bases are TGTGCCAGCAGCTCCGACAGGGCTTCTGGAAACACCATATATTTT.

The gene calls are TRBV6-1 and TRBJ2-3; 8 nucleotides agree with TRBD1. Germline CDR1 reads MNHNS; CDR2 reads SASEGT. Trimming took 7 bases from V and 3 from J; bases not matched to a gene: 3. The CDR3 covers 13 residues. As DNA, the CDR3 is TGTGCCAGCACCGGACAGGGAACAGATACGCAGTATTTT. Its protein product is CASTGQGTDTQYF.

The genes are TRBV5-4 and TRBJ2-5; D not certain. Germline CDR1 SGHNT, CDR2 YYREEE (reference sequence). The CDR3 consists of 14 residues. Trimming removed 0 bases from V and 2 bases from J, with 8 bases in between. The CDR3, as DNA: TGTGCCAGCAGCTTGGGGCAGACTCAAGAGACCCAGTACTTC. Its translation is CASSLGQTQETQYF.

The V gene is TRBV19, the J gene TRBJ2-7; TRBD1 matches at 9 bases. Germline V gives CDR1 LNHDA, CDR2 SQIVND (reference sequence). The CDR3 is 16 residues long. V lost 1 base and J lost 2; bases outside the gene matches: 6. In nucleotides, the CDR3 is TGTGCCAGTAGTATAGGAACGGGACAGGGAGCCTACGAGCAGTACTTC. Translation: CASSIGTGQGAYEQYF.

J is TRBJ2-2 and V is TRBV7-2; D is unclear. Trimming shortened V by 5 bases and J by 6 bases, and 13 bases separated the two germline ends. The germline V gene has CDR1 SGHTA and CDR2 FQGNSA. CDR3 length equals 14 residues. This chain's CDR3 is CASSPTGLAGELFF. CDR3 sequence (DNA): TGTGCCAGCAGCCCAACCGGGTTGGCCGGGGAGCTGTTTTTT.

This sequence joins TRBV5-1 and TRBJ1-1; 7 bases agree with TRBD1. The CDR3 consists of 15 residues. Germline CDR1 and CDR2: SGHRS and YFSETQ. J lost 4 bases, V lost 0 bases, and 6 bases had no gene match. The CDR3 DNA follows: TGCGCCAGCAGCTTGGTCAGCGACAGGGCCACTGAAGCTTTCTTT. It codes for CASSLVSDRATEAFF.

This clone was seen just once. The identical CDR3 is also encoded by other nucleotide sequences in the sample. The CDR3: CASSLGQSYEQYF. CDR3 coding DNA: TGTGCCAGCAGTTTAGGACAGAGCTACGAGCAGTACTTC. The chain joins TRBV27 to TRBJ2-5, with D possibly being TRBD1 (6 bases). Matching the DNA end better, TRBJ2-7 makes the J call doubtful. The germline CDR1 and CDR2 sequences are MNHEY and SMNVEV (reference sequence). The CDR3 runs 13 residues.

This clone showed up just once. This chain uses TRBV29-1 with TRBJ1-2, with D possibly TRBD1 on 6 matching bases. Per germline, CDR1 SQVTM and CDR2 ANQGSEA. This CDR3 is built from 12 residues. V was pared by 6 bases and J by 6 bases, with 14 bases between. Written as DNA, the CDR3 is TGCAGCGTCAGGACAGAGCCCGATGGCTACACCTTC. Translating gives CSVRTEPDGYTF.

V and J are TRBV27 and TRBJ2-7; no clear D. V was cut by 4 bases and J by 2 bases, with 9 bases left in between. The CDR3 consists of 13 residues. Germline-derived CDR1 and CDR2 are MNHEY and SMNVEV (reference sequence). The CDR3: CASSYSTAYEQYF. DNA for the CDR3: TGTGCCAGCAGTTACAGCACCGCCTACGAGCAGTACTTC.

CDR3 sequence reads: CASTQGQGSYEQYF. The CDR3, as DNA: TGTGCCAGCACTCAGGGGCAGGGGTCGTACGAGCAGTACTTC. This chain joins TRBV13 and TRBJ2-7; weak D call: TRBD1 (6 bases). The CDR3 loop spans 14 amino acids. The germline CDR1 and CDR2 sequences are PRHDT and FYEKMQ (reference sequence). Trimming left V 7 bases short and J 4 bases short, with 17 bases between.

V usage is TRBV5-1 and J usage is TRBJ2-7, with 15 bases fitting TRBD2. CDR3 length: 14 residues. V was clipped by 3 bases and J by 6 bases; unmatched bases: 1. Germline V gene data show CDR1 as SGHRS and CDR2 as YFSETQ. The DNA of the CDR3 is TGCGCCAGCAGCTGGGGACTAGCGGGAGGCGAGCAGTACTTC. This translates into CASSWGLAGGEQYF.

The chain couples TRBV27 to TRBJ2-7, with a tentative D call TRBD1 (5 bases). Germline CDR1 and CDR2: MNHEY and SMNVEV (reference sequence). Trimming pared 4 bases from V and 4 bases from J, leaving 11 bases between. The CDR3 totals 13 residues. DNA for the CDR3: TGTGCCAGCAGTTACGCCGACAGTTACGAGCAGTACTTC. It encodes CASSYADSYEQYF.

This sequence joins TRBV6-1 and TRBJ2-4, with D possibly being TRBD1 (6 bases). The ends were cut back, 5 bases at V and 4 bases at J, with 15 bases in the middle. The CDR3 is 15 residues long. In germline, CDR1 is MNHNS, CDR2 SASEGT. In DNA form, the CDR3 reads TGTGCCAGCAGTCGGTCGCGGACAGAGAAAAACATTCAGTACTTC. The encoded protein is CASSRSRTEKNIQYF.

This chain joins TRBV19 and TRBJ2-1; possible D gene TRBD2, 5 bases. CDR1 is LNHDA, CDR2 SQIVND, per germline (reference sequence). This CDR3 contains 13 residues. Trimming took off 5 bases at V and 6 bases at J, with 11 bases between the two ends. The CDR3, as DNA: TGTGCCAGTAGTGATCGGGGTGCCAATGAGCAGTTCTTC. Its translation is CASSDRGANEQFF.

This clone has a single count. CDR3 in DNA: TGTGCCAGCAGCGTAGGGACAGGTGAGCAGCCCCAGCATTTT. It yields the protein CASSVGTGEQPQHF. This sequence joins TRBV9 and TRBJ1-5; 7 bases map to TRBD1. Trimming cost V 0 bases and J 7 bases; bases outside gene matches: 4. This CDR3 is 14 amino acids long. Germline-derived CDR1 and CDR2 are SGDLS and YYNGEE.

This clone was counted once. This chain joins TRBV7-9 and TRBJ2-7; TRBD2 might be the D (5 bases). The V gene's germline CDR1 is SEHNR and CDR2 FQNEAQ (reference sequence). This CDR3 spans 15 amino acids. The V gene lost 4 bases and the J gene lost 7 bases, with 20 bases spanning the gap. The CDR3 DNA is TGTGCCAGCAGCTCAGGCGAGGGTGGTTATCGGGAGCAGTACTTC. This sequence encodes CASSSGEGGYREQYF.

The gene calls are TRBV9 and TRBJ1-2; D uncertain. V lost 4 bases and J 4 bases, leaving 14 bases between the germline ends. CDR3 length: 14 amino acids. CDR1 and CDR2 (germline): SGDLS, YYNGEE. CDR3 in amino acids: CASSTGGSLYGYTF. In DNA, the CDR3 is TGTGCCAGCAGCACTGGTGGGAGCCTCTATGGCTACACCTTC. Looking up the rest from reference TRBV9 and TRBJ1-2 gives the full variable domain: DSGVTQTPKHLITATGQRVTLRCSPRSGDLSVYWYQQSLDQGLQFLIQYYNGEERAKGNILERFSAQQFPDLHSELNLSSLELGDSALYFCASSTGGSLYGYTFGSGTRLTVV.

The CDR3 DNA reads as TGTGCCAGCAGCGTAGGTGACGGGAGCGCCTACGAGCAGTACTTC. It yields the protein CASSVGDGSAYEQYF. The J gene is TRBJ2-7, the V gene TRBV9; weak D call: TRBD2 (6 bases). Trimming stripped 0 bases from V and 2 bases from J, with 12 bases between. The germline CDR1 and CDR2 sequences are SGDLS and YYNGEE. This CDR3 region has 15 residues. Full variable domain (outside the CDR3, taken from reference TRBV9 and TRBJ2-7): DSGVTQTPKHLITATGQRVTLRCSPRSGDLSVYWYQQSLDQGLQFLIQYYNGEERAKGNILERFSAQQFPDLHSELNLSSLELGDSALYFCASSVGDGSAYEQYFGPGTRLTVT.

The V and J genes are TRBV15 and TRBJ2-5, with 9 bases that match TRBD2. Trimming removed 3 bases from V and 9 bases from J; junction bases left unmatched: 20. Looked up from germline, CDR1 is LNHNV and CDR2 is YYDKDF (reference sequence). This CDR3 is 18 amino acids long. CDR3 region: CATSRGLTGTSSEGAQYF. As DNA, the CDR3 is TGTGCCACCAGCAGGGGATTGACCGGGACTAGCAGCGAAGGGGCCCAGTACTTC. Supplemented by reference TRBV15 and TRBJ2-5, the full variable domain reads DAMVIQNPRYQVTQFGKPVTLSCSQTLNHNVMYWYQQKSSQAPKLLFHYYDKDFNNEADTPDNFQSRRPNTSFCFLDIRSPGLGDTAMYLCATSRGLTGTSSEGAQYFGPGTRLLVL.

This chain links TRBV11-2 with TRBJ2-2, with D perhaps TRBD1 (6 bases). Germline-derived CDR1 and CDR2 are SGHAT and FQNNGV. There are 14 residues in the CDR3. Deletions cut 5 bases from V and 6 bases from J, with 13 bases between. CDR3 nucleotides: TGTGCCAGCAGCGCAGGAACAGGGCCCGGGGAGCTGTTTTTT. Protein sequence: CASSAGTGPGELFF. The full variable domain, rest sourced from reference TRBV11-2 and TRBJ2-2, is EAGVAQSPRYKIIEKRQSVAFWCNPISGHATLYWYQQILGQGPKLLIQFQNNGVVDDSQLPKDRFSAERLKGVDSTLKIQPAKLEDSAVYLCASSAGTGPGELFFGEGSRLTVL.

This clone occurred once. This chain uses TRBV4-2 with TRBJ2-3; 10 bases are a match to TRBD2. The CDR3 has 20 amino acids. Per the germline V gene, CDR1 is LGHNA and CDR2 is YNFKEQ. J was trimmed by 2 bases and V by 3 bases; bases with no gene match: 17. The CDR3, as DNA: TGTGCCAGCAGCCAGGCTGGCACAGCGGGGGGGCCCCCGACCACAGATACGCAGTATTTT. This gives the protein CASSQAGTAGGPPTTDTQYF.

The chain couples TRBV7-9 to TRBJ2-1, with 7 bases fitting TRBD2. CDR3 length equals 17 residues. The V segment lost 1 base and the J segment 1 base; nucleotides outside the gene matches: 7. CDR1 and CDR2 (germline): SEHNR, FQNEAQ (reference sequence). The CDR3 sequence is CASSLGALAESYNEQFF. The CDR3 coding sequence is TGTGCCAGCAGCTTAGGGGCCCTAGCGGAATCCTACAATGAGCAGTTCTTC.

The chain combines TRBV27 with TRBJ2-1; 11 bases agree with TRBD1. Per germline, CDR1 MNHEY and CDR2 SMNVEV (reference sequence). The CDR3 has 16 amino acids. The V and J ends lost 1 base and 7 bases, in that order; junction bases with no gene match: 6. The CDR3 nucleotides are TGTGCCAGCAGTTTATTAGGGACAGGGGGAGTAAATGAGCAGTTCTTC. It is translated as CASSLLGTGGVNEQFF.

This clone was counted only a few times. This chain joins TRBV2 and TRBJ1-1, with D possibly matching TRBD1 (5 bases). Per the germline V gene, CDR1 is SNHLY and CDR2 is FYNNEI. V lost 8 bases and J lost 5, with 9 bases in between. CDR3 length: 11 amino acids. The CDR3 region is CASQSGTEAFF. The CDR3, as DNA: TGTGCCAGCCAGTCAGGGACTGAAGCTTTCTTT.

The J gene is TRBJ2-3, the V gene TRBV7-9; 15 nucleotides line up with TRBD2. This CDR3 contains 17 residues. V shed 0 bases, J shed 5 bases, and the junction held 3 bases outside the gene matches. CDR1 and CDR2 (germline): SEHNR, FQNEAQ (reference sequence). CDR3 sequence reads: CASSLAGLAGGGDTQYF. DNA for the CDR3: TGTGCCAGCAGCTTAGCCGGACTAGCGGGAGGGGGAGATACGCAGTATTTT.

This rearrangement joins TRBV7-9 to TRBJ2-1; 8 nucleotides agree with TRBD2. The V and J ends lost 2 bases and 2 bases, in that order; junction bases with no gene match: 5. CDR1 is SEHNR and CDR2 is FQNEAQ in the germline V gene (reference sequence). This CDR3 comprises 16 residues. The CDR3 DNA is TGTGCCAGCAGCTTACCAGCGGGAGTGGCCTACAATGAGCAGTTCTTC. It specifies CASSLPAGVAYNEQFF.

The genes are TRBV2 and TRBJ1-2; 9 bases match TRBD1. The germline gives CDR1 SNHLY, CDR2 FYNNEI. V lost 2 bases, J lost 3 bases, and 10 bases stayed unmatched. This CDR3 is 17 amino acids long. The CDR3 coding sequence is TGTGCCAGCAGTGAATTGAACTCGGGGGACAGGGACTATGGCTACACCTTC. Protein product: CASSELNSGDRDYGYTF.

CDR3 region: CASSIDRGGQPQHF. The CDR3 DNA sequence: TGTGCCAGTAGTATAGACAGGGGAGGGCAGCCCCAGCATTTT. The chain employs TRBV19 and TRBJ1-5, with D perhaps TRBD1 (6 bases). Germline CDR1 and CDR2: LNHDA and SQIVND (reference sequence). The CDR3 consists of 14 residues. Trimming took off 0 bases at V and 7 bases at J, with 10 bases between the two ends.

The chain links TRBV19 to TRBJ1-2; unclear D gene. Trimming removed 2 bases at V and 6 bases at J, with 10 bases between. Germline CDR1 and CDR2: LNHDA and SQIVND (reference sequence). The CDR3 runs to 13 residues. The chain's CDR3 is CASSINGEDGYTF. The CDR3 DNA follows: TGTGCCAGTAGTATAAACGGGGAAGATGGCTACACCTTC.

Of note for this clone: At one end the junction does not follow the germline gene, possibly because of a read error. V is TRBV9 and J is TRBJ2-5; D may be TRBD1 (5 bases). Per the germline V gene, CDR1 is SGDLS and CDR2 is YYNGEE. This CDR3 spans 15 amino acids. CDR3 coding DNA: TGTGCCAGCAGCGTTGGTCAGGGTGAAGTAGAGACCAAGTACTTC. Translating gives CASSVGQGEVETKYF. The variable domain in full, completed from reference TRBV9 and TRBJ2-5, reads DSGVTQTPKHLITATGQRVTLRCSPRSGDLSVYWYQQSLDQGLQFLIQYYNGEERAKGNILERFSAQQFPDLHSELNLSSLELGDSALYFCASSVGQGEVETKYFGPGTRLLVL.

This clone came up a few times. The chain has TRBV6-1 and TRBJ1-5; no definite D call. Germline V gene data show CDR1 as MNHNS and CDR2 as SASEGT. The V and J ends lost 10 bases and 0 bases respectively, with 16 bases between them. The CDR3 has 15 amino acids. The CDR3 DNA sequence: TGTGCCACCTCATGGTATGAGGGTAGCAATCAGCCCCAGCATTTT. It encodes CATSWYEGSNQPQHF.